This TCR beta chain is drawn from a study of blood T cell repertoires in COVID-19. Looking at the study overall: The United States, Italy and Spain provided the acute and convalescent COVID-19 samples. In each case, the material was cDNA or gDNA derived from T cells, B-cell-depleted T cells, or PBMCs.

From germline, CDR1 is KGHSH and CDR2 LQKENI. This CDR3 has 13 amino acids. The germline V and J ends were trimmed by 4 bases and 1 base, with 7 bases remaining between them. Authors' processing steps: Amplification of reference gene primers was used by the study to estimate nucleated cell counts. Produced via immunoSEQ multiplex PCR; TCRdb's table is partial and in-frame only. The V and J calls and clone size are taken from that table; D and trimming were inferred from the DNA. The sample consists of approximately 140,000 clones, around 86% of them appearing once. This sequence originates from a man in his sixties or seventies with acute or convalescent COVID-19. The sample consisted of peripheral blood. The rearrangement links TRBV18 to TRBJ1-1; tentatively, D is TRBD1 (6 bases). Here the CDR3 reads CASSQGGNTEAFF. CDR3 bases: TGTGCCAGCTCACAAGGGGGGAACACTGAAGCTTTCTTT.